This entry features one TCR beta chain sequence. As yet, its antigen is unknown. Those patients with uncontrolled infection, other autoimmune disease, pregnancy or lactation were excluded. The authors obtained PBMCs from 9 to 10 ml of fresh peripheral blood. The sample comes from a study of T cells in Graves' hyperthyroidism and ophthalmopathy. Study information: Before treatment of any kind, peripheral blood was taken at initial diagnosis.

Amplification of TCR beta CDR3 regions used RNA as the template. The HTBI primer set was used in a first-round RT-PCR of the TCR CDR3. TCRdb redid the calling of the multiplex PCR reads with MiXCR, one entry per CDR3 protein. The table records 300,000 or so distinct CDR3 sequences, 20% to 25% of them present only once. CDR1 and CDR2 from the germline V gene are SGHRS and YFSETQ. The trim removed 0 bases at V and 8 bases at J, leaving 6 bases unmatched. The CDR3 runs to 15 residues. Study-wide results and caveats: A model of 13 V-J pairs discriminated ophthalmopathy from stable hyperthyroidism.

Sequenced input: blood. The receptor was isolated from a woman in her 50s with Graves' hyperthyroidism. This chain connects TRBV5-1 to TRBJ1-4; TRBD1 agrees at 8 bases. CDR3 DNA sequence: TGCGCCAGCAGCTTGGTGGGACAGGCTAGGGAAAAACTGTTTTTT. Translation gives CASSLVGQAREKLFF.